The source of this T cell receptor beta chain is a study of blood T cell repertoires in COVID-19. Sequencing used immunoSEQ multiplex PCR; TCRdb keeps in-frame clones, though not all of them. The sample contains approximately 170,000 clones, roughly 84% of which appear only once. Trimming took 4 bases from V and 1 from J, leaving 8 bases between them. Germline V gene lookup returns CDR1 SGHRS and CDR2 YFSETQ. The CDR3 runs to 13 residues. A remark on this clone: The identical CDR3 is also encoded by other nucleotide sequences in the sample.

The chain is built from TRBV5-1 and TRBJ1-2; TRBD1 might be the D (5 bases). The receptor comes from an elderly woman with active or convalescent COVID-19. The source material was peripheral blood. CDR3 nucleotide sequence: TGCGCCAGCAGCCCGGGGGTTAACTATGGCTACACCTTC. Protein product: CASSPGVNYGYTF.